A single sample gave rise to the 24 T cell receptor beta chains below, sequenced in a study of blood T cell repertoires in COVID-19 (dated by TCRdb to the early 2020s). Libraries were built with the immunoSEQ multiplex PCR assay. As stored in TCRdb, this immuneACCESS dataset retains in-frame rearrangements with V and J assigned. A fraction of the clones does not appear; measured against another copy, unresolved V genes explain less than half of the discrepancy, and the remainder lacks a known reason. In all, the sample holds 35,000 to 45,000 clones, and roughly 85% of those were seen once. Together, the top ten hold around 5.2% of the sample. Sequencing input: peripheral blood. The receptors shown here come from a man aged 40-49 years with active COVID-19.

V gene TRBV6-1 combines with J gene TRBJ1-4; possible D gene TRBD1, 5 bases. Germline CDR1 is MNHNS and CDR2 is SASEGT. Deletions cut 2 bases from V and 3 bases from J, with 10 bases between. The CDR3 spans 15 residues. This CDR3 is CASSEIWGANEKLFF. The CDR3 nucleotides are TGTGCCAGCAGTGAAATCTGGGGGGCTAATGAAAAACTGTTTTTT.

This chain uses TRBV9 with TRBJ1-4; possibly TRBD1 for D (6 bases). Trimming took off 3 bases at V and 13 bases at J, with 13 bases between the two ends. This CDR3 spans 12 amino acids. The germline CDR1 and CDR2 sequences are SGDLS and YYNGEE. CDR3 amino acids: CASSGGQNSLFF. The CDR3 DNA follows: TGTGCCAGCAGCGGAGGACAGAATTCACTGTTTTTT.

This clone was observed a handful of times. The chain couples TRBV27 to TRBJ2-1; 8 bases align to TRBD2. V dropped 1 base and J dropped 6; count of bases not matched to a gene: 5. The CDR3 is 15 amino acids. CDR1 and CDR2 (germline): MNHEY, SMNVEV (reference sequence). CDR3 in amino acids: CASSLYNGGANEQFF. The CDR3 bases are TGTGCCAGCAGTTTATACAACGGGGGGGCCAATGAGCAGTTCTTC.

The CDR3 DNA is TGCGCCAGCAGCCCTTTGACTAGCCACAATGAGCAGTTCTTC. Amino acid sequence: CASSPLTSHNEQFF. The chain links TRBV4-1 to TRBJ2-1, with 7 bases matching TRBD2. Germline lookup yields CDR1 MGHRA and CDR2 YSYEKL. V dropped 4 bases and J dropped 5; count of bases not matched to a gene: 5. The CDR3 contains 14 residues.

The rearrangement joins TRBV2 to TRBJ2-7; D may be TRBD2 (6 bases). Germline V CDR1 and CDR2: SNHLY, FYNNEI. The germline V and J ends were trimmed by 4 bases and 2 bases, with 15 bases remaining between them. CDR3 length equals 15 residues. The CDR3 nucleotides are TGTGCCAGCAGTGCTGCGGGGAGTAGGACCTACGAGCAGTACTTC. Translated: CASSAAGSRTYEQYF.

The genes are TRBV7-3 and TRBJ2-5; D is unresolved. The V end lost 6 bases, the J end lost 5 bases, and 16 bases lay between the germline ends. This CDR3 region has 14 residues. Looked up from germline, CDR1 is SGHTA and CDR2 is FQGTGA. In nucleotides, the CDR3 is TGTGCCAGCAGGCCTAGAGGTAGACGTGAGACCCAGTACTTC. It specifies CASRPRGRRETQYF.

The chain recombines TRBV6-5 with TRBJ1-5; possible D gene TRBD1, 6 bases. The ends were cut back, 6 bases at V and 0 bases at J, with 12 bases in the middle. The length of the CDR3 is 15 residues. Germline V gene lookup returns CDR1 MNHEY and CDR2 SVGAGI. Here the CDR3 reads CASRRDILSNQPQHF. The CDR3, as DNA: TGTGCCAGCAGAAGGGACATTCTTAGCAATCAGCCCCAGCATTTT.

The chain joins TRBV7-3 to TRBJ2-2; 7 bases are shared with TRBD1. Germline lookup yields CDR1 SGHTA and CDR2 FQGTGA. The CDR3 contains 15 residues. The junction had 2 bases not matched to a gene; V was cut back by 2 bases and J by 2 bases. CDR3 region: CASSLHRGNTGELFF. DNA of the CDR3: TGTGCCAGCAGCTTACACAGGGGAAACACCGGGGAGCTGTTTTTT.

The CDR3 loop reads CASSLSRVSTETQYF. CDR3 bases: TGCGCCAGCAGCTTGTCCAGGGTGAGCACAGAGACCCAGTACTTC. J is TRBJ2-5 and V is TRBV5-1; perhaps TRBD1 as D (5 bases). The CDR3 is 15 amino acids. V was trimmed by 1 base and J by 4 bases, leaving 14 bases between them. The germline V gene has CDR1 SGHRS and CDR2 YFSETQ. Together with reference TRBV5-1 and TRBJ2-5, the CDR3 gives the full variable domain: KAGVTQTPRYLIKTRGQQVTLSCSPISGHRSVSWYQQTPGQGLQFLFEYFSETQRNKGNFPGRFSGRQFSNSRSEMNVSTLELGDSALYLCASSLSRVSTETQYFGPGTRLLVL.

This chain uses TRBV28 with TRBJ1-2; D call uncertain. The CDR3 totals 14 residues. Germline loops: CDR1 MDHEN, CDR2 SYDVKM. Trimming took off 2 bases at V and 6 bases at J, with 13 bases between the two ends. In DNA, the CDR3 is TGTGCCAGCAGTTTAGTTAGAATTTTCGATGGCTACACCTTC. Protein: CASSLVRIFDGYTF.

The count of this clone is one. This rearrangement joins TRBV24-1 to TRBJ2-5, with 7 bases that match TRBD1. Per the germline V gene, CDR1 is KGHDR and CDR2 is SFDVKD. The CDR3 covers 15 residues. Trimming cost V 4 bases and J 0 bases; bases outside gene matches: 4. In DNA form, the CDR3 reads TGTGCCACCAGTGACTTACAGGGGAACCAAGAGACCCAGTACTTC. Translation gives CATSDLQGNQETQYF.

The chain links TRBV19 to TRBJ1-2; 10 bases map to TRBD1. Trimming cost V 5 bases and J 0 bases; bases outside gene matches: 6. CDR1 is LNHDA, CDR2 SQIVND, per germline (reference sequence). This CDR3 spans 16 amino acids. In DNA, the CDR3 is TGTGCCAGTAGTTTCGGGACAGGGGCCACTAACTATGGCTACACCTTC. The encoded protein is CASSFGTGATNYGYTF. Based on the CDR3 plus reference TRBV19 and TRBJ1-2, the full variable domain is DGGITQSPKYLFRKEGQNVTLSCEQNLNHDAMYWYRQDPGQGLRLIYYSQIVNDFQKGDIAEGYSVSREKKESFPLTVTSAQKNPTAFYLCASSFGTGATNYGYTFGSGTRLTVV.

The chain links TRBV13 to TRBJ2-7; possibly TRBD2 for D (5 bases). This CDR3 region has 16 residues. CDR1 and CDR2 from the germline V gene are PRHDT and FYEKMQ (reference sequence). Trimming took 5 bases from V and 3 from J, leaving 20 bases between them. Here the CDR3 DNA reads TGTGCCAGCAGCCATCCGCGGGCTAGCCTGGACTACGAGCAGTACTTC. Amino acids: CASSHPRASLDYEQYF. The variable domain in full, with the rest retrieved from reference TRBV13 and TRBJ2-7, is AAGVIQSPRHLIKEKRETATLKCYPIPRHDTVYWYQQGPGQDPQFLISFYEKMQSDKGSIPDRFSAQQFSDYHSELNMSSLELGDSALYFCASSHPRASLDYEQYFGPGTRLTVT.

This clone occurred a few times. The chain has TRBV10-3 and TRBJ2-5; a weak D match, TRBD1 (5 bases). The V end was cut by 4 bases, the J end by 2 bases, with 5 bases between. CDR1 and CDR2 (germline): ENHRY, SYGVKD. The CDR3 loop spans 12 amino acids. The CDR3 reads CAISGTQETQYF. The CDR3 bases are TGTGCCATCAGTGGGACACAAGAGACCCAGTACTTC.

This chain joins TRBV24-1 and TRBJ2-1; D is unresolved. There are 16 residues in the CDR3. The V gene's germline CDR1 is KGHDR and CDR2 SFDVKD. Trimming removed 3 bases at V and 2 bases at J, with 13 bases between. The CDR3 DNA sequence: TGTGCCACCAGTGATATTCGGAGTCGCCCCTACAATGAGCAGTTCTTC. Amino acid sequence: CATSDIRSRPYNEQFF.

The V call is TRBV19, the J call TRBJ2-6; 7 nucleotides align to TRBD1. This CDR3 comprises 17 residues. Germline CDR1 is LNHDA and CDR2 is SQIVND (reference sequence). The V gene end was trimmed by 3 bases and the J gene end by 2 bases; junction bases not matched to a gene: 7. The CDR3 protein is CASSITGAPPGANVLTF. Here the CDR3 DNA reads TGTGCCAGTAGTATCACAGGGGCCCCGCCTGGGGCCAACGTCCTGACTTTC.

V is TRBV18 and J is TRBJ2-7, with 8 bases matching TRBD1. Per germline, CDR1 KGHSH and CDR2 LQKENI. J lost 3 bases, V lost 3 bases, and 4 bases had no gene match. The CDR3 loop spans 14 amino acids. DNA for the CDR3: TGTGCCAGCTCACCCAGGGGGCCAGTCTACGAGCAGTACTTC. This encodes CASSPRGPVYEQYF. The full variable domain, in which reference TRBV18 and TRBJ2-7 provide the parts outside the CDR3, is NAGVMQNPRHLVRRRGQEARLRCSPMKGHSHVYWYRQLPEEGLKFMVYLQKENIIDESGMPKERFSAEFPKEGPSILRIQQVVRGDSAAYFCASSPRGPVYEQYFGPGTRLTVT.

The chain is built from TRBV2 and TRBJ2-7; TRBD1 is a possible D gene (5 bases). The CDR3 consists of 17 residues. In germline, CDR1 is SNHLY, CDR2 FYNNEI. V was cut by 2 bases and J by 5 bases, with 22 bases left in between. The CDR3 DNA reads as TGTGCCAGCAGTGAAAGGATTGGGGCAGAACCTTCCCACGAGCAGTACTTC. Amino acids: CASSERIGAEPSHEQYF.

This clone occurred a few times. The V call is TRBV3-1 (or the pseudogene TRBV3-2), the J call TRBJ2-3; 9 bases agree with TRBD1. Germline values: CDR1 LGHDT, CDR2 YNNKEL (reference sequence). The CDR3 has 15 residues. V shed 4 bases and J 2 bases; nucleotides not matched to a gene: 4. The CDR3: CASSPGQGYTDTQYF. In nucleotides, the CDR3 is TGTGCCAGCAGCCCGGGACAGGGATACACAGATACGCAGTATTTT.

This rearrangement joins TRBV28 to TRBJ1-1; TRBD1 is a possible D gene (5 bases). The V and J ends lost 3 bases and 4 bases respectively, with 12 bases between them. CDR3 length: 14 amino acids. Germline CDR1 and CDR2: MDHEN and SYDVKM. Written as DNA, the CDR3 is TGTGCCAGCAGTTTGCAGGGTGTAGTCACTGAAGCTTTCTTT. It encodes CASSLQGVVTEAFF.

Only one count was recorded for this clone. Here the CDR3 reads CASSILRGAKTEAFF. The CDR3 nucleotides are TGTGCCAGTAGTATACTACGGGGGGCTAAGACTGAAGCTTTCTTT. This sequence joins TRBV19 and TRBJ1-1, with a tentative D call TRBD1 (6 bases). Trimming pared 2 bases from V and 5 bases from J, leaving 15 bases between. CDR3 length: 15 residues. Looked up from germline, CDR1 is LNHDA and CDR2 is SQIVND (reference sequence).

This clone appeared a single time. This chain links TRBV5-6 with TRBJ2-5, with 9 bases identical to TRBD1. V dropped 1 base and J dropped 5; count of bases not matched to a gene: 6. The germline CDR1 and CDR2 sequences are SGHDT and YYEEEE. CDR3 length equals 15 residues. The CDR3 DNA reads as TGTGCCAGCAGCTTGCACAGGGGGCGCTATGAGACCCAGTACTTC. Encoded protein: CASSLHRGRYETQYF.

This clone turned up a few times. The V call is TRBV28, the J call TRBJ1-5; D is perhaps TRBD1 (6 bases). Per germline, CDR1 MDHEN and CDR2 SYDVKM. The CDR3 runs to 15 residues. V lost 6 bases, J lost 0 bases, and 12 bases lay in between. The CDR3 nucleotides read TGTGCCAGCAGACACCAGGGGTCTAGCAATCAGCCCCAGCATTTT. This gives the protein CASRHQGSSNQPQHF.

The chain couples TRBV3-1 (or the pseudogene TRBV3-2) to TRBJ2-1, with TRBD2 identical over 7 bases. Germline V gene sequence: CDR1 LGHDT, CDR2 YNNKEL (reference sequence). J lost 7 bases, V lost 4 bases, and 7 bases had no gene match. This CDR3 region has 14 residues. The CDR3 DNA reads as TGTGCCAGCAGCCCAGATCCCGGGAGGAATGAGCAGTTCTTC. Translated, it gives CASSPDPGRNEQFF.